This T cell receptor (beta chain) was identified in a study of regulatory T cells in long-lasting Graves disease. V gave up 0 bases and J gave up 3 bases, with 15 bases separating them. The CDR3 totals 17 residues. Germline CDR1 GTSNPN, CDR2 SVGIG (reference sequence). This clonotype has only a few counts. Relying on iRepertoire HTBI primers and Arm-PCR of CDR3 regions, the team built TCR beta libraries. TCRdb reprocessed the multiplex PCR reads with MiXCR, giving one entry per CDR3 protein. The sample yields under 400,000 distinct CDR3 sequences, approximately 15% seen once. Time point noted: newly diagnosed GD, antithyroid drugs for less than 3 months. Extracted RNA from PBMCs served as the source of the TCR library. The sample was also reused in another study, on T cells in Graves' hyperthyroidism and ophthalmopathy. That source reports: A first-round RT-PCR of the TCR CDR3 used the HTBI primer set. Among clonotypes expanded in thyroid above 0.001, most were also found in blood.

This chain joins TRBV30 and TRBJ1-6; D call uncertain. The sequence came from a man aged 40-50 years with Graves disease. The sample in question was peripheral blood mononuclear cells (PBMCs), obtained at new diagnosis, from a patient treated with antithyroid drugs. Here the CDR3 reads CAWSVGGGGNYNSPLHF. Written as DNA, the CDR3 is TGTGCCTGGAGTGTGGGAGGAGGCGGGAACTATAATTCACCCCTCCACTTT.